This T cell receptor beta chain was found in a study of tumor and adjacent non-tumor tissue in lung cancer. Study-wide context: Patients comprised about a dozen adenocarcinoma, a couple of squamous cell carcinoma and 1 small cell lung cancer.

Three rounds of nested PCR, following a modified ARM-PCR protocol, produced the TCRbeta library. MiXCR was run by TCRdb on the multiplex PCR reads, yielding one entry per CDR3 protein. The sample contains roughly 220,000 distinct CDR3 sequences, about two thirds of which appear only once. This sample's RNA came from whole unsorted tissue. Between August and November 2014, newly diagnosed, chemotherapy-naive lung cancer patients underwent thoracic surgery in China. Study observations and caveats: In normal lung, the top 100 clones were significantly more dominant than in tumor.

This clonotype was detected ten times or more. As yet, its antigen is unknown. The clonotype originates from a man between 60 and 75 years old with non-small cell lung cancer. Sequencing was carried out using lung tumor tissue.

This chain's CDR3 is CASSFGRTGFSNEQFF. DNA for the CDR3: TGTGCCAGCAGTTTTGGGAGGACAGGGTTTTCGAATGAGCAGTTCTTC. V is TRBV12-3 or TRBV12-4 and J is TRBJ2-1, with TRBD1 matching over 8 bases. The CDR3 length is 16 residues. The V and J ends lost 3 bases and 7 bases, in that order; junction bases with no gene match: 11.